This T cell receptor beta chain is drawn from a study of CD8 T cells in ankylosing spondylitis. Scientists made TCR beta libraries using quantitative 5'-RACE with molecular barcodes. Each CDR3 protein is one row after TCRdb ran MiXCR on the 5' RACE reads. The repertoire holds more than 150,000 distinct CDR3 sequences, about 18% seen once, with about 4.3% in the top ten. This clonotype was seen ten or more times. The antigen remains undetermined. This CDR3 is 14 amino acids long. The V gene end was trimmed by 7 bases and the J gene end by 6 bases; junction bases not matched to a gene: 7. Study-level points and caveats: From matched ankylosing spondylitis synovial fluid, disease-linked clones were reportedly recovered at significantly enriched levels. Disease-linked clones were CD8+ and relatively rare in peripheral blood. Characteristic, it appeared, of ankylosing spondylitis blood was a TCR beta motif of about eight highly homologous variants.

This receptor was taken from a male donor aged 5-30 years with ankylosing spondylitis or in good health (not recorded which). The sequenced material came from blood, either unsorted or a sorted T cell fraction (not recorded which). The gene calls are TRBV12-3 or TRBV12-4 and TRBJ1-5; 9 positions match TRBD1. The DNA of the CDR3 is TGTGCCAGCATCCAGACAGGGGGGTCTCAGCCCCAGCATTTT. It specifies CASIQTGGSQPQHF.